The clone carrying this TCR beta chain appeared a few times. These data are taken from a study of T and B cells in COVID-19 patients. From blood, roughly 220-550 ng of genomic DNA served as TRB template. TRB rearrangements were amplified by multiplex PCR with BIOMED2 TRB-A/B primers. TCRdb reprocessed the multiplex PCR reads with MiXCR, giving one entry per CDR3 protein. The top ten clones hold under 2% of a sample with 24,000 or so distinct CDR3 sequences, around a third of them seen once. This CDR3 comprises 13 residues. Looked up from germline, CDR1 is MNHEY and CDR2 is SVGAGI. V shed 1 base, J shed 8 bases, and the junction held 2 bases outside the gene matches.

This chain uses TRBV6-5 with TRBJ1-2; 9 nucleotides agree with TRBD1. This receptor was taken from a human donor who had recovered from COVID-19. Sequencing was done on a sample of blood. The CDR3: CASSYLGTGGYTF. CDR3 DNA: TGTGCCAGCAGTTACTTGGGGACAGGGGGCTACACCTTC.